Below, 18 T cell receptor beta chains from the same sample are listed, as sequenced in a study of T cells expressing NK-cell markers. TCRdb reprocessed the 5' RACE reads, keeping one entry per CDR3 protein, no DNA. The table for this sample gives a few hundred thousand distinct CDR3 sequences. Sample: blood T cells: a sorted CD56 or NKG2C T cell subset, CD4+ or CD8+ T cells, or bulk PBMC T cells (not recorded which). These receptors were obtained from a woman aged 50 to 65 in good health.

This chain uses TRBV7-3 with TRBJ2-1; as DNA is missing, the TRBD2 call by TCRdb cannot be tested. The germline V gene encodes CDR1 SGHTA and CDR2 FQGTGA. CDR3 length: 16 residues. CDR3 residues: CASSLLSGGRRNEQFF.

The V and J genes are TRBV5-4 and TRBJ1-2. The germline gives CDR1 SGHNT, CDR2 YYREEE (reference sequence). This CDR3 comprises 19 residues. CDR3 in amino acids: CASSLGLSRGGGPDYGYTF.

The gene calls are TRBV4-2 and TRBJ2-3; with no DNA, the TCRdb D assignment of TRBD1 cannot be verified. Germline lookup yields CDR1 LGHNA and CDR2 YNFKEQ. The CDR3 loop spans 17 amino acids. CDR3 protein: CASSHATGGMAQDTQYF.

The rearrangement joins TRBV2 to TRBJ2-5. The CDR3 consists of 14 residues. Per the germline V gene, CDR1 is SNHLY and CDR2 is FYNNEI. The CDR3 reads CASSEARGGETQYF.

The chain recombines TRBV28 with TRBJ2-2; lacking DNA, the TRBD1 call made by TCRdb goes unchecked. Germline V gene sequence: CDR1 MDHEN, CDR2 SYDVKM. The CDR3 covers 11 residues. The CDR3 reads CASILSGELFF.

This chain links TRBV5-1 with TRBJ2-1. This CDR3 is built from 14 residues. Germline lookup yields CDR1 SGHRS and CDR2 YFSETQ. CDR3 residues: CASSAAMRVDEQFF.

The chain couples TRBV20-1 to TRBJ2-3. The length of the CDR3 is 13 residues. Germline V gene sequence: CDR1 DFQATT, CDR2 SNEGSKA (reference sequence). CDR3 loop: CSARGNYQGTQYF.

The chain uses TRBV18 and TRBJ2-7. The length of the CDR3 is 15 residues. Germline CDR1 reads KGHSH; CDR2 reads LQKENI. The chain's CDR3 is CASSPFWTSSYEQYF.

The chain links TRBV30 to TRBJ1-1. Germline values: CDR1 GTSNPN, CDR2 SVGIG (reference sequence). The CDR3 runs to 14 residues. The chain's CDR3 is CAWSMGEWGTEAFF.

This rearrangement joins TRBV5-6 to TRBJ2-1; as DNA is missing, the TRBD2 call by TCRdb cannot be tested. In germline, CDR1 is SGHDT, CDR2 YYEEEE. This CDR3 has 16 amino acids. The CDR3 is CASSASGRARSNEQFF.

The CDR3 here is CSVKTGSQPQHF. The V call is TRBV29-1, the J call TRBJ1-5. This CDR3 is 12 amino acids long. CDR1 and CDR2 from the germline V gene are SQVTM and ANQGSEA.

The rearrangement joins TRBV5-1 to TRBJ2-1; the TRBD1 assignment by TCRdb is unverifiable without DNA. The CDR3 runs 15 residues. Germline CDR1 SGHRS, CDR2 YFSETQ. CDR3 sequence reads: CASSLGDRVEGEQFF.

V is TRBV5-6 and J is TRBJ1-5; TCRdb's D call of TRBD1 is untestable without DNA. Germline V CDR1 and CDR2: SGHDT, YYEEEE. The length of the CDR3 is 14 residues. The chain's CDR3 is CASSFGRGNQPQHF.

The chain couples TRBV6-5 to TRBJ2-2; no DNA is available, so the TRBD1 call from TCRdb remains unchecked. CDR1 and CDR2 from the germline V gene are MNHEY and SVGAGI. The CDR3 runs 14 residues. CDR3 loop: CASSWDRATGELFF.

The rearrangement joins TRBV7-9 to TRBJ2-1; the TRBD1 assignment by TCRdb is unverifiable without DNA. CDR3 length: 18 amino acids. The germline gives CDR1 SEHNR, CDR2 FQNEAQ (reference sequence). This CDR3 is CASSSIPFPGQGYNEQFF.

The chain combines TRBV19 with TRBJ2-2; with no DNA, the TCRdb D assignment of TRBD1 cannot be verified. Germline CDR1 reads LNHDA; CDR2 reads SQIVND (reference sequence). The CDR3 is 13 amino acids. The chain's CDR3 is CASSRGGPGELFF.

The CDR3 reads CSVEDRPVVFF. The chain uses TRBV29-1 and TRBJ2-1. Germline CDR1 and CDR2: SQVTM and ANQGSEA. This CDR3 region has 11 residues.

This sequence joins TRBV11-2 and TRBJ2-3. This CDR3 spans 13 amino acids. In germline, CDR1 is SGHAT, CDR2 FQNNGV. Here the CDR3 reads CASSLVFLGTQYF.